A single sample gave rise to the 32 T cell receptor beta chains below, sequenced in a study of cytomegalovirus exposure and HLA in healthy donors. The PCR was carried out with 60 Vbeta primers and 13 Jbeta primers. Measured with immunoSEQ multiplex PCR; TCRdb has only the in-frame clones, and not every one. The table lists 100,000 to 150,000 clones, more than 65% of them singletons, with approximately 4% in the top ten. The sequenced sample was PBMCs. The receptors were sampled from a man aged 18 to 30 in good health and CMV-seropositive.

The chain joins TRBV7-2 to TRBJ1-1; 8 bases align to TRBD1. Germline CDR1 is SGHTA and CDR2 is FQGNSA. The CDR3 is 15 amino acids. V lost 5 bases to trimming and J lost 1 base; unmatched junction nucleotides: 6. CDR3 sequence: CASSQLQGANTEAFF. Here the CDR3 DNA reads TGTGCCAGCAGCCAGCTTCAGGGGGCGAACACTGAAGCTTTCTTT.

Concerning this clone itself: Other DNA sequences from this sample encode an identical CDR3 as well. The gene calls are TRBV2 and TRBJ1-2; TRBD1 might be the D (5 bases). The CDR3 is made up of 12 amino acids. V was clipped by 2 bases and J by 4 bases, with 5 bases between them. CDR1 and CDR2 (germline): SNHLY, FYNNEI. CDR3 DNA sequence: TGTGCCAGCAGTGAACAGGGCTATGGCTACACCTTC. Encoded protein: CASSEQGYGYTF.

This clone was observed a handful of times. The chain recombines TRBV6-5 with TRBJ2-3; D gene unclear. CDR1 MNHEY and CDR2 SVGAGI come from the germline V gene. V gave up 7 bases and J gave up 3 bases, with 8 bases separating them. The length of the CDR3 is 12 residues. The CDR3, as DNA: TGTGCCAGCACCCCTACTACAGATACGCAGTATTTT. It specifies CASTPTTDTQYF.

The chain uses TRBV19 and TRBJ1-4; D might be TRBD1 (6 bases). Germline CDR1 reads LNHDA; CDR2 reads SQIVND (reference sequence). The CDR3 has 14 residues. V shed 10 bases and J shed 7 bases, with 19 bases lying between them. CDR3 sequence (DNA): TGTGCCACCACGGGAGGGGGATTGTTTGAAAAACTGTTTTTT. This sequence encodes CATTGGGLFEKLFF.

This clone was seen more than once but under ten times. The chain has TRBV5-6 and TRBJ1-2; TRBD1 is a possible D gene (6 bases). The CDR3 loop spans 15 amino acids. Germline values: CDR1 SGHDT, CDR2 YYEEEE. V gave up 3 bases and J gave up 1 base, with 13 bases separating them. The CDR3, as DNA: TGTGCCAGCAGCTATCCGGGGACAAATAACTATGGCTACACCTTC. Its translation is CASSYPGTNNYGYTF.

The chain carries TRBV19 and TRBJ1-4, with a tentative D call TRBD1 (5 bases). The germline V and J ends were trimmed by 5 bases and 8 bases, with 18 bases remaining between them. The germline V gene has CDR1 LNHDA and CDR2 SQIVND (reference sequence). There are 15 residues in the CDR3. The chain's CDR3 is CASSPLAGLREKLFF. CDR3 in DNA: TGTGCCAGTAGTCCCTTAGCAGGGCTCCGGGAAAAACTGTTTTTT. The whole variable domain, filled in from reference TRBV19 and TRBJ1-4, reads DGGITQSPKYLFRKEGQNVTLSCEQNLNHDAMYWYRQDPGQGLRLIYYSQIVNDFQKGDIAEGYSVSREKKESFPLTVTSAQKNPTAFYLCASSPLAGLREKLFFGSGTQLSVL.

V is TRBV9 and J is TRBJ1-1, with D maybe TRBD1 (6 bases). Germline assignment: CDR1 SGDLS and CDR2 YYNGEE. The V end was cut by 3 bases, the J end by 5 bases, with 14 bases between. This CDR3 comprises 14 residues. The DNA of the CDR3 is TGTGCCAGCAGCGCCGGACCAGGGGAAACTGAAGCTTTCTTT. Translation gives CASSAGPGETEAFF.

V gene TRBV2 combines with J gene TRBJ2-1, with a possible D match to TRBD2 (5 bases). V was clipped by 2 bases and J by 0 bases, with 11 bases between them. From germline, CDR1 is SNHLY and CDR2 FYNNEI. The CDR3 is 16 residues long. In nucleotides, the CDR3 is TGTGCCAGCAGTGAACCCCTAGCAGGCTCCTACAATGAGCAGTTCTTC. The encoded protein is CASSEPLAGSYNEQFF.

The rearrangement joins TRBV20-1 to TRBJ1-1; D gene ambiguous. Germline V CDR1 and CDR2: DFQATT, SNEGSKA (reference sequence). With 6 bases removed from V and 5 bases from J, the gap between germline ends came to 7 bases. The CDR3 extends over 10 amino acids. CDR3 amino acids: CSARETEAFF. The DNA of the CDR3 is TGCAGTGCAAGGGAGACTGAAGCTTTCTTT.

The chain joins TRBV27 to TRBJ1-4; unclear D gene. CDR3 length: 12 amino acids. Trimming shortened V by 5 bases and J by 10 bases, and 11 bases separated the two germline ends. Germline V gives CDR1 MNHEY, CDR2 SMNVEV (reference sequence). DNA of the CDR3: TGTGCCAGCAGTGTGCCCCGAGGAAAACTGTTTTTT. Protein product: CASSVPRGKLFF.

The CDR3: CASSVAGTSGIDEQYF. CDR3 nucleotides: TGTGCCAGCAGCGTAGCCGGGACTAGCGGGATAGACGAGCAGTACTTC. V usage is TRBV9 and J usage is TRBJ2-7; 13 nucleotides align to TRBD2. The CDR3 length is 16 residues. CDR1 is SGDLS, CDR2 YYNGEE, per germline. V shed 0 bases, J shed 5 bases, and the junction held 5 bases outside the gene matches.

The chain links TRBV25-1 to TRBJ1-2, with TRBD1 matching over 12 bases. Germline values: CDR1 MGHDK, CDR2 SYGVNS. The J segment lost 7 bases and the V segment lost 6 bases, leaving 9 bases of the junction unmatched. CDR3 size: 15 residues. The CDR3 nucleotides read TGTGCCAGCAGGGAGCCGGGACAGGGGGCTGGTGGCTACACCTTC. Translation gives CASREPGQGAGGYTF.

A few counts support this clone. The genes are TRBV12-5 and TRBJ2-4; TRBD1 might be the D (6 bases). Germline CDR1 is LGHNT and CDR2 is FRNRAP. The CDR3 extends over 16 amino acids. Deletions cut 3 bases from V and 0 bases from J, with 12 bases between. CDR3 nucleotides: TGTGCTAGTGGTTTCAGGGGCAGCCGAGCCAAAAACATTCAGTACTTC. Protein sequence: CASGFRGSRAKNIQYF.

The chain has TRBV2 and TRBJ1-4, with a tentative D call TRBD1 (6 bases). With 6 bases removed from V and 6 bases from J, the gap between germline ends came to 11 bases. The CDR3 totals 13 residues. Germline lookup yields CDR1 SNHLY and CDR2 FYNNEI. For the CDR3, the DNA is TGTGCCAGCAGGCCCCCAGGGGATGAAAAACTGTTTTTT. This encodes CASRPPGDEKLFF.

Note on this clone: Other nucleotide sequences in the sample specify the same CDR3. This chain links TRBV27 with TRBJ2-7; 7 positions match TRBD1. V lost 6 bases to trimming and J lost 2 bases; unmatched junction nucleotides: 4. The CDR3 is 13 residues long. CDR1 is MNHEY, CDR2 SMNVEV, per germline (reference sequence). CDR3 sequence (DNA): TGTGCCAGCAGCCGACAGGGAACCTACGAGCAGTACTTC. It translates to CASSRQGTYEQYF.

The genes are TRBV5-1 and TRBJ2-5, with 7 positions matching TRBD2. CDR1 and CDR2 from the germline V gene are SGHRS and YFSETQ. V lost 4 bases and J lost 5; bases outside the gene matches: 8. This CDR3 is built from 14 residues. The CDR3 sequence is CASSQPGGGETQYF. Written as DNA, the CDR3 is TGCGCCAGCAGCCAACCGGGGGGTGGGGAGACCCAGTACTTC.

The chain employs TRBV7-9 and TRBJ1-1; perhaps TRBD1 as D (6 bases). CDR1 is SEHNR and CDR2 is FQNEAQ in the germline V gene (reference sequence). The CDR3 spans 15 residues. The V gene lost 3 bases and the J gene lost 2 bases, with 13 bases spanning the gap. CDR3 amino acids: CASSFRVGGNTEAFF. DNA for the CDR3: TGTGCCAGCAGCTTTAGGGTAGGGGGAAACACTGAAGCTTTCTTT.

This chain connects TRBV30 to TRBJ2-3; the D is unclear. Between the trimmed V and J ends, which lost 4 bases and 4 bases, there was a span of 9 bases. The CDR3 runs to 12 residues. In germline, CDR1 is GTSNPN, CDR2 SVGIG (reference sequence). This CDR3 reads CAWNIAADTQYF. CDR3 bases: TGTGCCTGGAACATCGCCGCAGATACGCAGTATTTT.

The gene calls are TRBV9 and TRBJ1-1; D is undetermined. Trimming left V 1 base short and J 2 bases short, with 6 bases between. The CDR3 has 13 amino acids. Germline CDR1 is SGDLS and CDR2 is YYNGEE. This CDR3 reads CASSVHGNTEAFF. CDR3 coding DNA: TGTGCCAGCAGCGTACACGGTAACACTGAAGCTTTCTTT.

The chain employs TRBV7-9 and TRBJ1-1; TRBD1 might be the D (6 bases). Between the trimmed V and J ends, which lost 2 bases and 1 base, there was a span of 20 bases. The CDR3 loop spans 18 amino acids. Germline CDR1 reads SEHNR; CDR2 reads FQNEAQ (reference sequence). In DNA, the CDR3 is TGTGCCAGCAGCTTATTCGGGGCTGCCGACAGGAAGAACACTGAAGCTTTCTTT. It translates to CASSLFGAADRKNTEAFF.

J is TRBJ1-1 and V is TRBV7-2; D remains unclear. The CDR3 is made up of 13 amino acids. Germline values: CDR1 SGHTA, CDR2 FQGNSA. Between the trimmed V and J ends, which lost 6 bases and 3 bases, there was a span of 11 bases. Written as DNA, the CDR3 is TGTGCCAGCAGTTTCGAGTTGGACACTGAAGCTTTCTTT. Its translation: CASSFELDTEAFF. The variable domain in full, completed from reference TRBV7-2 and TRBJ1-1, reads GAGVSQSPSNKVTEKGKDVELRCDPISGHTALYWYRQSLGQGLEFLIYFQGNSAPDKSGLPSDRFSAERTGGSVSTLTIQRTQQEDSAVYLCASSFELDTEAFFGQGTRLTVV.

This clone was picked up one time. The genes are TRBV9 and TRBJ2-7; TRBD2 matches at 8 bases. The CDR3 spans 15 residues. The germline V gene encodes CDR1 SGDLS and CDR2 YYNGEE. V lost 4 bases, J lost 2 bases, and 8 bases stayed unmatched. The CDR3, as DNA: TGTGCCAGCAGCCAAAGCGGGACTAGTGCCTACGAGCAGTACTTC. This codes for CASSQSGTSAYEQYF.

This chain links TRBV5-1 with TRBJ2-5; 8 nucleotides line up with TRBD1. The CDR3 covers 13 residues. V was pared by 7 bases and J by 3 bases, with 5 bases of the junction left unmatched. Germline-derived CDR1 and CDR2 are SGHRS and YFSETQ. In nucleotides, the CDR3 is TGCGCCAGCTTGGAGGACAGGGAAGAGACCCAGTACTTC. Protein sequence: CASLEDREETQYF. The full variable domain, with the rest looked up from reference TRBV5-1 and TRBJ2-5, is KAGVTQTPRYLIKTRGQQVTLSCSPISGHRSVSWYQQTPGQGLQFLFEYFSETQRNKGNFPGRFSGRQFSNSRSEMNVSTLELGDSALYLCASLEDREETQYFGPGTRLLVL.

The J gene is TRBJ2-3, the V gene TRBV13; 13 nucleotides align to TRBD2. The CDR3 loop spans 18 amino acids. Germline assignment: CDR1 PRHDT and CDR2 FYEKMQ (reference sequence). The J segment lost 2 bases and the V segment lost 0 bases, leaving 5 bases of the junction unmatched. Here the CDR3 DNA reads TGTGCCAGCAGCTTAGGCGGACTAGCGGGGGCGAACACAGATACGCAGTATTTT. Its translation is CASSLGGLAGANTDTQYF.

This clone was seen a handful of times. CDR3 amino acids: CASSLGAGTVSLNTEAFF. The DNA for the CDR3 is TGTGCCAGCAGCTTAGGGGCCGGGACAGTCAGTTTGAACACTGAAGCTTTCTTT. This sequence joins TRBV7-9 and TRBJ1-1; 7 nucleotides agree with TRBD1. The germline V gene encodes CDR1 SEHNR and CDR2 FQNEAQ (reference sequence). There are 18 residues in the CDR3. V shed 1 base, J shed 0 bases, and the junction held 11 bases outside the gene matches.

The CDR3, as DNA: TGTGCCAGCAGCGGAGGTATCTCTGGAAACACCATATATTTT. It specifies CASSGGISGNTIYF. The chain employs TRBV2 and TRBJ1-3; D unresolved. The CDR3 consists of 14 residues. Germline V gene sequence: CDR1 SNHLY, CDR2 FYNNEI. Trimming cost V 6 bases and J 0 bases, with 9 bases left between them.

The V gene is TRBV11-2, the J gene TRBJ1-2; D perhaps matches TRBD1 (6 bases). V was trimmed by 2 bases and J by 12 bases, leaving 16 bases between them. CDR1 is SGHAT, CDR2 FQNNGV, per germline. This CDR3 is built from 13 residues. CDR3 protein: CASSLISQGPDTF. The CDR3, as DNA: TGTGCCAGCAGCTTAATAAGTCAGGGGCCGGACACCTTC.

The DNA for the CDR3 is TGCAGCGTTGTATTCGGGGGAGAGACCCAGTACTTC. Protein: CSVVFGGETQYF. This chain uses TRBV29-1 with TRBJ2-5, with a weak D call TRBD2 (6 bases). Germline V gene data show CDR1 as SQVTM and CDR2 as ANQGSEA. The V end was cut by 4 bases, the J end by 4 bases, with 10 bases between. The CDR3 length is 12 residues.

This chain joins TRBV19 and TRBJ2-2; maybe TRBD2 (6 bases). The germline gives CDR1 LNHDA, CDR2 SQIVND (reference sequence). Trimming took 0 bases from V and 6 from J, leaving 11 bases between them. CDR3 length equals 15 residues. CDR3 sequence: CASSIDLSGAGELFF. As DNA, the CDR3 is TGTGCCAGTAGTATAGATCTATCGGGGGCCGGGGAGCTGTTTTTT.

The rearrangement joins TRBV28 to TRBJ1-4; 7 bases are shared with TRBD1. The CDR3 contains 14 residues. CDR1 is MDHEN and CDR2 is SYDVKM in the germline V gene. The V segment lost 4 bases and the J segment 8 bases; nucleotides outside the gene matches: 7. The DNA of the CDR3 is TGTGCCAGCAGTTCCGGACAGGTCGGGGAAAAACTGTTTTTT. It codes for CASSSGQVGEKLFF. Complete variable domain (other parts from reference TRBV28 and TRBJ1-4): DVKVTQSSRYLVKRTGEKVFLECVQDMDHENMFWYRQDPGLGLRLIYFSYDVKMKEKGDIPEGYSVSREKKERFSLILESASTNQTSMYLCASSSGQVGEKLFFGSGTQLSVL.

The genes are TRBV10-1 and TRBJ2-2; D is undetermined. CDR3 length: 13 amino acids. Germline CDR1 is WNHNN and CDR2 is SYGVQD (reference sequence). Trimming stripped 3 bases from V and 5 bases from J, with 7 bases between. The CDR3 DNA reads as TGCGCCAGCAGTGAATTCCGGACCGGGGAGCTGTTTTTT. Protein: CASSEFRTGELFF.

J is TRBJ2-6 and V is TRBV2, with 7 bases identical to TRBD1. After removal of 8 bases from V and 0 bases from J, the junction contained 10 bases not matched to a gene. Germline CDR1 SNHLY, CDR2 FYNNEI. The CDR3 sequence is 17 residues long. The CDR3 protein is CASLWDSTSSGANVLTF. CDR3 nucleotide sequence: TGTGCCAGCCTTTGGGACAGCACGAGCTCTGGGGCCAACGTCCTGACTTTC.